This TCR beta chain was sequenced during a study of shared clonotypes between healthy human individuals. As for the study in general: Three CD4 naive, three CD4 memory, two CD8 naive and one CD8 memory plate were used per donor.

This clone was counted a single time. The data were produced by immunoSEQ multiplex PCR, yet TCRdb's version contains in-frame clones alone and is incomplete. Of approximately 980,000 clones in the sample, 70% to 85% were seen once. Sequencing used memory CD4+ T cells sorted from blood. Subset described: CD45RA-negative fraction. The sequence was obtained from a young man in good health.

CDR3 amino acids: CASRPRGGFTEAFF. In nucleotides, the CDR3 is TGTGCCAGTAGACCACGTGGGGGTTTCACTGAAGCTTTCTTT. The chain carries TRBV19 and TRBJ1-1, with D possibly TRBD1 on 5 matching bases. The germline gives CDR1 LNHDA, CDR2 SQIVND (reference sequence). With 6 bases removed from V and 4 bases from J, the gap between germline ends came to 15 bases. The CDR3 has 14 amino acids.